This is a list of T cell receptor beta chains from one sample in a study of OX40 agonist ivuxolimab in advanced cancers. Some clones are missing from TCRdb's copy, which holds only in-frame ones; the method was immunoSEQ multiplex PCR. This table holds about 79,000 clones, 70% to 90% found once. This sample comprised CD4+ or CD8+ T cells sorted from blood, obtained in a trial of the OX40 agonist ivuxolimab. These receptors originate from an adult with an advanced solid tumor such as melanoma, head and neck, liver or kidney cancer. CDR3s include the opening cysteine and the closing phenylalanine or tryptophan.

v_gene	j_gene	CDR3aa
TRBV11-2	TRBJ2-1	CASSSWTSGGAEYNEQFF
TRBV20-1	TRBJ2-3	CSAQTADTQYF
TRBV25-1	TRBJ2-5	CASSTVGAEYF
TRBV4-2	TRBJ1-1	CASSQAATNRAEAFF
TRBV11-2	TRBJ2-3	CASSLGQVGSDTQYF
TRBV10-3	TRBJ1-1	CAISYMGGTEAFF
TRBV6-5	TRBJ2-3	CASSPTLAVRDTQYF
TRBV14	TRBJ2-5	CASSQTRGLLRETQYF
TRBV19	TRBJ2-7	CASSTGRDQSYEQYF
TRBV19	TRBJ2-1	CATLGRSGGYNEQFF
TRBV14	TRBJ2-7	CASSQWPGSIHEQYF
TRBV19	TRBJ2-1	CASSYEGASSYNEQFF
TRBV27	TRBJ2-2	CASSKFRTSVSTGELFF
TRBV20-1	TRBJ2-7	CSARGDEQYF
TRBV6-5	TRBJ2-7	CASSYAGGTWEQYF
TRBV7-2	TRBJ2-5	CASSTRTSGIQETQYF
TRBV4-1	TRBJ1-5	CASSQGWYSNQPQHF
TRBV5-6	TRBJ2-6	CASSLGRGWANVLTF
TRBV5-1	-	CASSLWREYEQYF
TRBV9	TRBJ1-2	CASSPSPGRYGYTF
TRBV28	TRBJ2-1	CASSLDSPSYNEQFF
TRBV7-9	TRBJ1-4	CASSLSGHNEKLFF
TRBV28	TRBJ2-1	CASSSPLIDSSSYNEQFF
TRBV7-2	TRBJ1-1	CASSPGRRNTEAFF
TRBV11-2	TRBJ1-1	CASSPKAQGRNTEAFF
TRBV28	TRBJ2-7	CASSLEATSLRGLSYEQYF
TRBV7-6	TRBJ2-7	CASSLRSDRTYEQYF
TRBV5-1	TRBJ2-1	CASRNRGDPRKYNEQFF
TRBV30	TRBJ2-2	CAWSVMESGELFF
TRBV7-9	TRBJ2-7	CASKQWSSYEQYF
TRBV11-2	TRBJ2-7	CASSLGPNLYEQYF
TRBV30	TRBJ2-1	CAWASLEQFF
TRBV7-2	TRBJ2-1	CASSLRTGGMSYNEQFF
TRBV11-2	TRBJ2-1	CASSIVRGTEQFF
TRBV5-4	TRBJ2-1	CASSLSFGTSANEQFF
TRBV5-6	TRBJ1-5	CASSDGPSQPQHF
TRBV7-2	TRBJ2-3	CASSALLDTQYF
TRBV5-1	TRBJ2-1	CASSLVEGNEQFF
TRBV18	TRBJ1-6	CASSDGAEGPLHF
TRBV7-2	TRBJ2-7	CASSLYLDFQAGEQYF
TRBV28	TRBJ1-1	CASSFTVNTEAFF
TRBV11-2	TRBJ2-1	CASSLDRNDNEQFF
TRBV5-1	TRBJ1-2	CASRLDNNYGYTF
TRBV28	TRBJ2-7	CASSWDRESYEQYF
TRBV28	TRBJ2-1	CASSPQEYNEQFF
TRBV6-6	TRBJ2-1	CASSYVSGSYNEQFF
TRBV7-2	TRBJ2-7	CASSLRSAGGFYEQYF
TRBV5-1	TRBJ2-1	CASSLRLLNDNEQFF
TRBV7-8	TRBJ2-7	CASSLVRAGGTSYEQYF
TRBV12-5	TRBJ1-1	CASGQLQGQGTEAFF
TRBV2	TRBJ2-7	CASSEPSGTGKHEQYF
TRBV19	TRBJ2-2	CASILRPNTGELFF
TRBV4-1	TRBJ1-1	CASSQDKFARLNTEAFF